Below, one TCR beta chain is given with its context. Its antigen is not yet known. One base away there is no much larger clone; base qualities are not given. The TCR beta CDR3 regions were amplified from RNA transcripts. For the first round of RT-PCR on the TCR CDR3, the HTBI primer set was used together with the Qiagen OneStep RT-PCR kit. The libraries were constructed in a second round of multiplex PCR and then size-selected and purified. Libraries were sequenced paired-end with 100 bp reads on an Illumina HiSeq2000. The authors processed their data as follows. SOAPnuke was used to process the raw data, throwing out any read that contained adapters or uncalled bases, had a mean Phred below 15, or lacked an exact constant-primer or identifier match. COPE v1.2.5 was used to merge high-quality paired reads, and clonotypes were defined as unique nucleotide sequences. MiTCR v1.1 was used to align clonotypes to the IMGT TRBV, TRBD and TRBJ reference segments. The analysis was restricted to V-J combinations with a frequency above 0.0001, which together covered 99.2% of the repertoires. A TCS score was defined as the ratio between F50 (clonal expansion) and ExV (chaos), using BLOSUM62-based TCRdist between CDR3 peptides within each V-J. Welch's t-statistics and random forest reduced fewer than 550 V-J features to 10 to 15, which were used in a naive Bayes classifier (R e1071). The Morisita-Horn index was used to measure how similar the thyroid and blood repertoires were. The raw public reads went through TCRdb reprocessing: fastp at Q25, MiXCR clone calling, in-frame beta chains kept. Merged by CDR3 protein, the rows form single entries marked with the most common genes and DNA. The V and J calls and clone size come from TCRdb's table, not from the authors' own analysis. The sample data list some 800,000 distinct CDR3 sequences, and roughly 40% of these were observed just once. The leading ten clones occupy more than 7% of the sample.

The source of the sample is a study of T cells in Graves' hyperthyroidism and ophthalmopathy (dated by TCRdb to between 2018 and 2021). At the level of the whole study: Peripheral blood samples were taken at the time of initial diagnosis, prior to any treatment. A discovery cohort of approximately 100 patients, 43 with Graves' ophthalmopathy and fewer than 65 with stable Graves' hyperthyroidism, was used to find distinguishing TCR V-J signatures. Whether ophthalmopathy could be predicted prospectively was tested in an independent validation cohort made up of about 20 hyperthyroidism patients plus 17 patients who later progressed to ophthalmopathy. The approximately 98 discovery patients were randomly divided into training and test sets at a 7:3 ratio. In addition, the study compared T-cell repertoires in thyroid tissue and in blood from five to seven Graves' hyperthyroidism patients. Following sampling, methimazole starting at 30 mg daily was given to hyperthyroidism patients, and high-dose intravenous methylprednisolone was given to ophthalmopathy patients. The paper reports TCR Vbeta CDR3 sequencing of over 130 peripheral blood samples: approximately 41 ophthalmopathy, 70 to 85 hyperthyroidism and 17 progressor patients.

CDR1 and CDR2 (SGDLS, YYNGEE) derive from the germline V gene. V is reduced by 0 bases and J by 4 bases, leaving a spacing of 16 bases between them. The CDR3 starts with the cysteine, ends with the phenylalanine, and has 17 residues. The entry retains the CDR3 DNA only, 51 bases that are in frame from base 1. A patient counted as having stable Graves' hyperthyroidism if no progression to ophthalmopathy occurred over 18 months of follow-up. Hyperthyroidism patients were newly diagnosed, with disease duration under 2 months, and aged 18 to 65 years. Any patient with an uncontrolled infection, another autoimmune disease, pregnancy or lactation was excluded. Diagnoses were established on the basis of clinical symptoms, serum thyroxine and TRAb, thyroid ultrasound, and orbital computed tomography. PBMCs were isolated from 7.5 to 10 ml of fresh peripheral blood by Ficoll-Paque density gradient centrifugation. Trizol reagent was used to extract total RNA, and RNA quality was then checked on an Agilent 2100 Bioanalyzer.

Beyond this particular receptor, the publication reports: In validation, the model predicted progression to ophthalmopathy with 55% to 71% sensitivity and less than 75% specificity, a median of approximately 6.7 months before onset. Sample size was not statistically predetermined, and investigators were not blinded to group allocation. Most expanded thyroid clonotypes (frequency above 0.001) were also found in blood, which suggests that blood repertoires may mirror thyroid immune responses. A model built on a 13 V-J signature distinguished ophthalmopathy from stable hyperthyroidism, reaching about 88% sensitivity and around 81% specificity in cross-validation and 80%/75% in testing.

The sequence links TRBV9 to TRBJ2-2; TRBD2 is perhaps the D gene, given 6 matching bases. Material: blood. The receptor was isolated from a man between 18 and 29 years old with Graves' hyperthyroidism. The encoded CDR3 is CASSVAHAGRGTGELFF. The DNA sequence is TGTGCCAGCAGCGTAGCCCACGCCGGGCGGGGCACCGGGGAGCTGTTTTTT.